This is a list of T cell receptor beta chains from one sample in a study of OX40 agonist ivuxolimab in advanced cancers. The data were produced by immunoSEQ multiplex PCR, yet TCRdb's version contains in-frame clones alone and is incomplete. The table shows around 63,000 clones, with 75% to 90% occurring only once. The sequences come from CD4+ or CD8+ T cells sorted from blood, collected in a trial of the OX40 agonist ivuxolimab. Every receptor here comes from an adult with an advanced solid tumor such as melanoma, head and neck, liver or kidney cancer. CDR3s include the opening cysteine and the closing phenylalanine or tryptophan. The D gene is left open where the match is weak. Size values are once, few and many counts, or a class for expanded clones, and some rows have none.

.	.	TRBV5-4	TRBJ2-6	TGTGCCAGCAGCTCCGGGACACCTTCCTCTGGGGCCAACGTCCTGACTTTC	CASSSGTPSSGANVLTF
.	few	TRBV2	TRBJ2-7	TGTGCCAGCAGTGAATACCGGGTGTCCTACGAGCAGTACTTC	CASSEYRVSYEQYF
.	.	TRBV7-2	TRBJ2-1	TGTGCCAGCAGCCTAGGGACCTACGCTAACAATGAGCAGTTCTTC	CASSLGTYANNEQFF
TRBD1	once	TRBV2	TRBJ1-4	TGTGCCAGCAGTGGACAGGGGTTGGGAAAACTGTTTTTT	CASSGQGLGKLFF
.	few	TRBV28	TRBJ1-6	TGTGCCAGCAGTTTCTTTGATTCACCCCTCCACTTT	CASSFFDSPLHF
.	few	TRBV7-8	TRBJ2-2	TGTGCCAGCAGCCCCAGGGGTGTGAACACCGGGGAGCTGTTTTTT	CASSPRGVNTGELFF
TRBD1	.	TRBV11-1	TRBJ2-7	TGTGCCAGCAGCTACCGGACAGGGGACTACGAGCAGTACTTC	CASSYRTGDYEQYF
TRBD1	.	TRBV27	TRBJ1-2	TGTGCCAGCAGTTTTCAAGCCGGACAGGGGGCTGTCTATGGCTACACCTTC	CASSFQAGQGAVYGYTF
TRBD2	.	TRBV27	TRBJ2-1	TGTGCCAGCAGTTTATCCGGACTAGCGGGGCGCTTTCCTCTTAATGAGCAGTTCTTC	CASSLSGLAGRFPLNEQFF
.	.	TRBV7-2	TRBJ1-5	TGTGCCAGTAGTTTTTCTAATCAGCCCCAGCATTTT	CASSFSNQPQHF
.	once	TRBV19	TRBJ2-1	TGTGCCAGTAGTATCTCCCGACAGTTCTACAATGAGCAGTTCTTC	CASSISRQFYNEQFF
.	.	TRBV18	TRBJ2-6	TGTGCCAGCTCACCACGCCAGACCCCCGGGGCCAACGTCCTGACTTTC	CASSPRQTPGANVLTF
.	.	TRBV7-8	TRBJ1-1	TGTGCCAGCAGCCCGCGGACGGGCTATGAAGCTTTCTTT	CASSPRTGYEAFF
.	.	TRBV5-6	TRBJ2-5	TGTGCCAGCAGCTTGGCTCCAGGGGCGGGGGAGACCCAGTACTTC	CASSLAPGAGETQYF
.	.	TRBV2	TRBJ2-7	TGTGCCAGCAGAGGACCGTCAAATCCATACGAGCAGTACTTC	CASRGPSNPYEQYF
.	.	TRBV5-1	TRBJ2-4	TGCGCCAGCAGCCTGGGGGCAGGGTTGGGAAACATTCAGTACTTC	CASSLGAGLGNIQYF
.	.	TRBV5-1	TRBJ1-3	TGCGCCAGCAGCTTGGGCCGCGGTATCTCTGGAAACACCATATATTTT	CASSLGRGISGNTIYF
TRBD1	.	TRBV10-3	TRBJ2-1	TGTGCCATCAGTGACCGCGGGGACAGGGACAATGAGCAGTTCTTC	CAISDRGDRDNEQFF
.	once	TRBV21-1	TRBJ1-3	TGTGCCAGCAGCCTCCGAGACAGACTGCACTCTGGAAACACCATATATTTT	CASSLRDRLHSGNTIYF
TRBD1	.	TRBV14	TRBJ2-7	TGTGCCAGCAGCCAAACGAGGGGACAGGGGGCCTACGAGCAGTACTTC	CASSQTRGQGAYEQYF
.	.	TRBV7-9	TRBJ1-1	TGTGCCAGCAGTTCGACCGTCAACACTGAAGCTTTCTTT	CASSSTVNTEAFF
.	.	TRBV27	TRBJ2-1	TGTGCCAGCAGTCCCCCTTACGTGGTCGCCCCGAGCTCCTACAATGAGCAGTTCTTC	CASSPPYVVAPSSYNEQFF
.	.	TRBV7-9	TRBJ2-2	TGTGCCAGCAGCCCTGACCCTTACACCGGGGAGCTGTTTTTT	CASSPDPYTGELFF
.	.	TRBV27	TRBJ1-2	TGTGCCAGCAGTTTGGGCAGATTCTATGGCTACACCTTC	CASSLGRFYGYTF
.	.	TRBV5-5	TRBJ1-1	TGTGCCAGCAGCTTTTGGGGGACCGTGAAGGATTTCTTT	CASSFWGTVKDFF
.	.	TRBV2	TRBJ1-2	TGTGCCAGCAGTGAACAGGGATTCATCTATGGCTACACCTTC	CASSEQGFIYGYTF
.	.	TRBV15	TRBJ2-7	TGTGCCACCAGCAGAGATTGGGGGGGCAACGAGCAGTACTTC	CATSRDWGGNEQYF
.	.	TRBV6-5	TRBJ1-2	TGTGCCAGCAGTTACATCGGGGTCTGGTATGGCTACACCTTC	CASSYIGVWYGYTF
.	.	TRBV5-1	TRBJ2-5	TGCGCCAGCAGCTTGGGAGGGGAAGAGACCCAGTACTTC	CASSLGGEETQYF
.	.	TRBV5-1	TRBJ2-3	TGCGCCAGCAGCTTGGGTAGCACAGATACGCAGTATTTT	CASSLGSTDTQYF